Presented here are 18 T cell receptor beta chains from one specimen sequenced in a study of T cells in Graves' hyperthyroidism and ophthalmopathy. Authors of the study amplified TCR beta CDR3 regions from RNA transcripts. First-round RT-PCR of the TCR CDR3 relied on the HTBI primer set. Using its own MiXCR run on the multiplex PCR reads, TCRdb lists one record per CDR3 protein. The data show around 490,000 distinct CDR3 sequences, 15% to 20% seen once. Sequenced sample: blood. Every receptor here comes from a man in his forties or fifties with Graves' ophthalmopathy.

The chain recombines TRBV6-2 or TRBV6-3 with TRBJ1-1, with D tentatively TRBD1 (6 bases). CDR1 and CDR2 (germline): MNHEY, SVGEGT. The ends were cut back, 5 bases at V and 0 bases at J, with 19 bases in the middle. The length of the CDR3 is 17 residues. The CDR3 DNA is TGTGCCAGCAGTCCGCCACGTCTCGCAGGGGTGAACACTGAAGCTTTCTTT. This codes for CASSPPRLAGVNTEAFF.

In its sample, this clonotype was seen a few times. The chain uses TRBV2 and TRBJ1-6; D is unresolved. With 7 bases removed from V and 5 bases from J, the gap between germline ends came to 6 bases. The CDR3 is 12 amino acids. Germline CDR1 is SNHLY and CDR2 is FYNNEI. DNA of the CDR3: TGTGCCAGCAAAGGCCATAATTCACCCCTCCACTTT. Protein product: CASKGHNSPLHF.

The table lists this clonotype with a few counts. The chain carries TRBV7-2 and TRBJ1-1; D perhaps matches TRBD1 (6 bases). This CDR3 spans 16 amino acids. Germline V lookup: CDR1 SGHTA, CDR2 FQGNSA. V lost 6 bases and J lost 1, with 18 bases in between. DNA of the CDR3: TGTGCCAGCAGTCCTCGCCAGGGGTGGGCGAACACTGAAGCTTTCTTT. Its protein is CASSPRQGWANTEAFF.

This clonotype was detected once. The genes are TRBV20-1 and TRBJ2-2; 10 positions match TRBD2. Losses at the gene ends were 6 bases for V and 10 bases for J; bases not matched to a gene: 11. This CDR3 has 14 residues. Germline CDR1 and CDR2: DFQATT and SNEGSKA (reference sequence). The CDR3 spells CSAGGAGGPEELFF. DNA for the CDR3: TGCAGTGCGGGGGGAGCGGGAGGGCCTGAGGAGCTGTTTTTT.

The table lists this clonotype with many counts. The CDR3 DNA is TGCAGTGCTAGAGATTCGGCGGGAACCTACAATGAGCAGTTCTTC. It specifies CSARDSAGTYNEQFF. The rearrangement uses TRBV20-1 and TRBJ2-1; D possibly corresponds to TRBD2 (6 bases). CDR3 length: 15 amino acids. Trimming took off 0 bases at V and 2 bases at J, with 11 bases between the two ends. CDR1 and CDR2 from the germline V gene are DFQATT and SNEGSKA (reference sequence).

This clonotype has a count of ten or more. The J gene is TRBJ2-7, the V gene TRBV28; 8 positions agree with TRBD1. After removal of 4 bases from V and 3 bases from J, the junction contained 8 bases not matched to a gene. This CDR3 is built from 15 residues. CDR1 is MDHEN and CDR2 is SYDVKM in the germline V gene. The CDR3 coding sequence is TGTGCCAGCAGTTCTTCCGGGACAGGTAGCTACGAGCAGTACTTC. Translation: CASSSSGTGSYEQYF.

The sample holds a few counts of this clonotype. V gene TRBV7-6 combines with J gene TRBJ2-1, with unresolved D. The germline CDR1 and CDR2 sequences are SGHVS and FNYEAQ. V was pared by 0 bases and J by 8 bases, with 11 bases between. This CDR3 contains 14 residues. The CDR3 region has the DNA TGTGCCAGCAGCTTAGCGACCCCTGGGTATGAGCAGTTCTTC. It translates to CASSLATPGYEQFF.

The chain recombines TRBV19 with TRBJ2-3, with TRBD1 matching over 8 bases. With V trimmed by 8 bases and J by 1 base, 5 bases remained unmatched. The CDR3 contains 14 residues. Germline CDR1 is LNHDA and CDR2 is SQIVND (reference sequence). This CDR3 is CASYPGQGTDTQYF. The CDR3 DNA follows: TGTGCCAGTTATCCGGGACAGGGCACAGATACGCAGTATTTT.

V and J are TRBV20-1 and TRBJ1-1; D unresolved. This CDR3 is built from 14 residues. The V end lost 1 base, the J end lost 5 bases, and 14 bases lay between the germline ends. Germline V CDR1 and CDR2: DFQATT, SNEGSKA (reference sequence). The CDR3 loop is CSARGIISRTEAFF. For the CDR3, the DNA is TGCAGTGCTAGAGGGATTATTAGTAGGACTGAAGCTTTCTTT.

The J gene is TRBJ2-7, the V gene TRBV20-1, with D possibly TRBD1 on 6 matching bases. The CDR3 extends over 16 amino acids. The ends were cut back, 0 bases at V and 2 bases at J, with 17 bases in the middle. Germline-derived CDR1 and CDR2 are DFQATT and SNEGSKA (reference sequence). Here the CDR3 DNA reads TGCAGTGCTAGAGAGGGGCACAGGGAAACCCCCTACGAGCAGTACTTC. It codes for CSAREGHRETPYEQYF.

The chain combines TRBV7-9 with TRBJ1-1; unclear D gene. From germline, CDR1 is SEHNR and CDR2 FQNEAQ (reference sequence). CDR3 length: 13 residues. The V end lost 5 bases, the J end lost 1 base, and 8 bases lay between the germline ends. The CDR3 reads CASSHPWNTEAFF. The CDR3 DNA reads as TGTGCCAGCAGCCATCCCTGGAACACTGAAGCTTTCTTT.

The CDR3 region has the DNA TGCGGTGGACAGCCGAGCTATAATTCACCCCTCCACTTT. Protein sequence: CGGQPSYNSPLHF. The rearrangement joins TRBV20-1 to TRBJ1-6; D may be TRBD1 (6 bases). The germline V gene encodes CDR1 DFQATT and CDR2 SNEGSKA (reference sequence). This CDR3 is built from 13 residues.

V is TRBV2 and J is TRBJ2-7; 10 bases are a match to TRBD2. This CDR3 spans 17 amino acids. CDR1 is SNHLY and CDR2 is FYNNEI in the germline V gene. V lost 9 bases and J lost 2; bases outside the gene matches: 16. This chain's CDR3 is CASTLASGGLDPYEQYF. The DNA of the CDR3 is TGTGCCAGTACCCTAGCTAGCGGGGGTTTGGACCCCTACGAGCAGTACTTC.

The table lists this clonotype with many counts. The V and J genes are TRBV6-1 and TRBJ1-1; the match to TRBD1 covers 11 bases. The CDR3 totals 16 residues. Per germline, CDR1 MNHNS and CDR2 SASEGT. The ends lost 6 bases at V and 3 bases at J; junction bases unmatched: 9. The CDR3 nucleotides read TGTGCCAGCAGGCCGGGACAGGGGGTGGGGTACACTGAAGCTTTCTTT. Translation: CASRPGQGVGYTEAFF.

This clonotype has at least ten counts. The chain uses TRBV11-2 and TRBJ2-1; TRBD1 matches at 7 bases. J lost 3 bases, V lost 7 bases, and 9 bases had no gene match. Germline V gene lookup returns CDR1 SGHAT and CDR2 FQNNGV. This CDR3 has 15 residues. The CDR3 protein is CASTSLGTVYNEQFF. CDR3 DNA: TGTGCCAGCACCTCCCTCGGGACAGTCTACAATGAGCAGTTCTTC.

About this clonotype: An end of the junction differs from the germline gene, which may be a read error. The chain is built from TRBV5-1 and TRBJ1-2; D is uncertain. This CDR3 comprises 17 residues. Germline values: CDR1 SGHRS, CDR2 YFSETQ. As DNA, the CDR3 is TGTGCCAGCAGCGCGTGGGGATTGGATCTGCCCGTGGGGGGCTACACCTTC. Residues: CASSAWGLDLPVGGYTF.

The rearrangement links TRBV7-2 to TRBJ2-3; 11 nucleotides agree with TRBD2. The CDR3 spans 16 residues. Germline V gene sequence: CDR1 SGHTA, CDR2 FQGNSA. Germline trimming cut 5 bases from V and 5 bases from J; bases unmatched to any gene: 9. CDR3 nucleotide sequence: TGTGCCAGCAGCCCCCGACTAGCGGGGCGGGGAGATACGCAGTATTTT. Translation: CASSPRLAGRGDTQYF.

The chain has TRBV7-3 and TRBJ2-6; TRBD2 agrees at 9 bases. The germline V gene encodes CDR1 SGHTA and CDR2 FQGTGA. V dropped 5 bases and J dropped 5; count of bases not matched to a gene: 10. The CDR3 contains 17 residues. This CDR3 is CASSDSGTSFRANVLTF. In DNA form, the CDR3 reads TGTGCCAGCAGCGACTCCGGGACTAGCTTTAGGGCCAACGTCCTGACTTTC.